A single sample gave rise to the 3 T cell receptor beta chains below, sequenced in a study of blood T cell repertoires in COVID-19. Clones were read by immunoSEQ multiplex PCR, and TCRdb kept only the in-frame ones, dropping some. Among about 160,000 clones listed, 85% were seen once. Material: peripheral blood. The receptors derive from a human donor with acute or convalescent COVID-19. The donor label of this sample is uncertain.

This chain connects TRBV7-3 to TRBJ2-1; 9 bases are shared with TRBD1. J was trimmed by 6 bases and V by 4 bases; bases with no gene match: 10. The CDR3 spans 16 residues. Germline V CDR1 and CDR2: SGHTA, FQGTGA. The CDR3 DNA reads as TGTGCCAGCAGCTCCAGCCCGGGACAGGGAAGCAATGAGCAGTTCTTC. Translated: CASSSSPGQGSNEQFF.

This clone has more than one count but fewer than ten. Germline and junction disagree at one end, which may indicate a read error. The rearrangement links TRBV19 to TRBJ1-1; 7 positions agree with TRBD1. Germline V lookup: CDR1 LNHDA, CDR2 SQIVND (reference sequence). This CDR3 contains 13 residues. In DNA form, the CDR3 reads TGTGCCAGTAATATACAGGGGTCCAATGAAGCTTTCTTT. Residues: CASNIQGSNEAFF.

The V and J genes are TRBV30 and TRBJ1-2, with D perhaps TRBD1 (5 bases). This CDR3 spans 13 amino acids. V lost 0 bases and J lost 6, with 11 bases in between. Germline V gives CDR1 GTSNPN, CDR2 SVGIG (reference sequence). The CDR3: CAWSVLGPDGYTF. The CDR3, as DNA: TGTGCCTGGAGTGTATTGGGGCCTGATGGCTACACCTTC.